Shown below are 21 T cell receptor beta chains from a single sample sequenced in a study of cytomegalovirus exposure and HLA in healthy donors. 60 Vbeta and 13 Jbeta primers were used in PCR. The method was immunoSEQ multiplex PCR; TCRdb's version includes in-frame clones alone and lacks a portion of them. The sample yields 120,000 or so clones, 80% seen once. The specimen sequenced was PBMCs. All receptors come from a young man in good health and CMV-seropositive.

J is TRBJ1-1 and V is TRBV5-1; the D is unclear. V was pared by 3 bases and J by 1 base, with 10 bases between. CDR3 size: 14 residues. In germline, CDR1 is SGHRS, CDR2 YFSETQ. CDR3 in amino acids: CASSSPRQNTEAFF. In DNA form, the CDR3 reads TGCGCCAGCAGCTCTCCCAGACAGAACACTGAAGCTTTCTTT.

The chain uses TRBV7-9 and TRBJ1-2; tentative D call: TRBD1 (5 bases). V lost 3 bases to trimming and J lost 7 bases, with 12 bases between them. Per germline, CDR1 SEHNR and CDR2 FQNEAQ (reference sequence). The CDR3 has 13 amino acids. The CDR3 DNA reads TGTGCCAGCAGCTTCGGCAGGGATGGTGGCTACACCTTC. This sequence encodes CASSFGRDGGYTF.

The chain links TRBV10-1 to TRBJ2-7; 9 bases align to TRBD1. The CDR3 is made up of 16 amino acids. J gave up 8 bases and V 8 bases, and 19 bases lay outside the gene matches. Germline V lookup: CDR1 WNHNN, CDR2 SYGVQD (reference sequence). The CDR3 protein is CASWANAGQGRLKQYF. In nucleotides, the CDR3 is TGCGCCAGCTGGGCTAATGCCGGACAGGGGAGATTGAAGCAGTACTTC.

This chain links TRBV2 with TRBJ2-5; D is perhaps TRBD2 (5 bases). The CDR3 has 14 residues. From germline, CDR1 is SNHLY and CDR2 FYNNEI. The V end lost 2 bases, the J end lost 3 bases, and 10 bases lay between the germline ends. The CDR3 reads CASSEFKGEETQYF. CDR3 nucleotide sequence: TGTGCCAGCAGTGAATTTAAGGGAGAAGAGACCCAGTACTTC.

The V and J genes are TRBV6-6 and TRBJ2-5; 8 positions agree with TRBD2. Unmatched junction bases numbered 7, after V lost 6 bases and J lost 4 bases. CDR3 size: 14 residues. Per the germline V gene, CDR1 is MNHNY and CDR2 is SVGAGI (reference sequence). CDR3 residues: CASSVRGAGETQYF. The CDR3 DNA reads as TGTGCCAGCAGCGTGCGGGGGGCGGGAGAGACCCAGTACTTC.

The chain is built from TRBV5-1 and TRBJ2-5; perhaps TRBD2 as D (6 bases). This CDR3 is built from 15 residues. V was pared by 0 bases and J by 5 bases, with 14 bases between. The germline V gene has CDR1 SGHRS and CDR2 YFSETQ. CDR3 in amino acids: CASSLERRAWETQYF. The CDR3 coding sequence is TGCGCCAGCAGCTTGGAGCGGAGGGCCTGGGAGACCCAGTACTTC.

This clone was detected ten times or more. This chain joins TRBV29-1 and TRBJ1-1, with 9 bases aligning to TRBD1. V was clipped by 6 bases and J by 7 bases; unmatched bases: 9. The CDR3 runs to 13 residues. Germline V gives CDR1 SQVTM, CDR2 ANQGSEA. CDR3 residues: CSVAQGAGVEAFF. DNA for the CDR3: TGCAGCGTGGCACAGGGGGCTGGGGTTGAAGCTTTCTTT. Complete variable domain (other parts from reference TRBV29-1 and TRBJ1-1): SAVISQKPSRDICQRGTSLTIQCQVDSQVTMMFWYRQQPGQSLTLIATANQGSEATYESGFVIDKFPISRPNLTFSTLTVSNMSPEDSSIYLCSVAQGAGVEAFFGQGTRLTVV.

The chain is built from TRBV27 and TRBJ2-2, with D possibly being TRBD1 (6 bases). CDR3 length equals 18 residues. V was cut by 5 bases and J by 5 bases, with 24 bases left in between. Germline V gene lookup returns CDR1 MNHEY and CDR2 SMNVEV (reference sequence). CDR3 DNA: TGTGCCAGCAGTCCGCGAGCGATACAGGGCGTGGGAACCGGGGAGCTGTTTTTT. Protein product: CASSPRAIQGVGTGELFF.

The gene calls are TRBV7-2 and TRBJ2-1; TRBD2 matches at 10 bases. J gave up 7 bases and V 2 bases, and 8 bases lay outside the gene matches. This CDR3 is built from 16 residues. Germline loops: CDR1 SGHTA, CDR2 FQGNSA. CDR3 sequence: CASSLRSGGARNEQFF. CDR3 in DNA: TGTGCCAGCAGCTTACGAAGCGGGGGGGCACGAAATGAGCAGTTCTTC.

The chain has TRBV5-1 and TRBJ2-7; maybe TRBD1 (6 bases). V was cut by 0 bases and J by 4 bases, with 11 bases left in between. Germline lookup yields CDR1 SGHRS and CDR2 YFSETQ. The CDR3 length is 14 residues. CDR3 amino acids: CASSLEGHKYEQYF. CDR3 bases: TGCGCCAGCAGCTTGGAGGGACATAAATACGAGCAGTACTTC. The variable domain in full, completed from reference TRBV5-1 and TRBJ2-7, reads KAGVTQTPRYLIKTRGQQVTLSCSPISGHRSVSWYQQTPGQGLQFLFEYFSETQRNKGNFPGRFSGRQFSNSRSEMNVSTLELGDSALYLCASSLEGHKYEQYFGPGTRLTVT.

This rearrangement joins TRBV30 to TRBJ2-7, with D tentatively TRBD1 (6 bases). The CDR3 contains 13 residues. Trimming removed 8 bases at V and 0 bases at J, with 14 bases between. Germline V gene sequence: CDR1 GTSNPN, CDR2 SVGIG (reference sequence). CDR3 loop: CAGSTGSSYEQYF. CDR3 nucleotides: TGTGCCGGATCGACAGGCTCCTCCTACGAGCAGTACTTC. The full variable domain, with the rest looked up from reference TRBV30 and TRBJ2-7, is SQTIHQWPATLVQPVGSPLSLECTVEGTSNPNLYWYRQAAGRGLQLLFYSVGIGQISSEVPQNLSASRPQDRQFILSSKKLLLSDSGFYLCAGSTGSSYEQYFGPGTRLTVT.

The CDR3 region is CASSLRGKGAEAFF. The DNA for the CDR3 is TGTGCCAGCAGCTTGCGCGGCAAAGGAGCTGAAGCTTTCTTT. This chain links TRBV5-4 with TRBJ1-1; no clear D gene. Germline CDR1 and CDR2: SGHNT and YYREEE (reference sequence). The V end lost 1 base, the J end lost 6 bases, and 13 bases lay between the germline ends. CDR3 length: 14 residues.

The chain combines TRBV5-1 with TRBJ2-7, with TRBD1 matching over 10 bases. Germline V CDR1 and CDR2: SGHRS, YFSETQ. V shed 0 bases and J 4 bases; nucleotides not matched to a gene: 4. This CDR3 is 15 amino acids long. CDR3 bases: TGCGCCAGCAGCTTGGTCCCGGGACAGGGGTACGAGCAGTACTTC. Protein product: CASSLVPGQGYEQYF.

This chain connects TRBV30 to TRBJ2-1; a possible D gene is TRBD1 (5 bases). The V gene lost 1 base and the J gene lost 8 bases, with 9 bases spanning the gap. Germline V gene lookup returns CDR1 GTSNPN and CDR2 SVGIG (reference sequence). The CDR3 is 12 amino acids. The chain's CDR3 is CAWSAQGHEQFF. CDR3 in DNA: TGTGCCTGGAGTGCCCAGGGCCATGAGCAGTTCTTC.

V is TRBV11-2 and J is TRBJ2-3; 7 nucleotides agree with TRBD1. The V segment lost 5 bases and the J segment 2 bases; nucleotides outside the gene matches: 7. CDR3 length equals 15 residues. Per germline, CDR1 SGHAT and CDR2 FQNNGV. The CDR3 spells CASSTRTGFTDTQYF. CDR3 in DNA: TGTGCCAGCAGCACCCGGACAGGTTTCACAGATACGCAGTATTTT.

The CDR3 protein is CSAEGGETQYF. The CDR3 region has the DNA TGCAGTGCAGAGGGTGGCGAGACCCAGTACTTC. This rearrangement joins TRBV20-1 to TRBJ2-7, with D possibly being TRBD2 (5 bases). The J call may be faulty, since TRBJ2-5 better matches the DNA end. The CDR3 loop spans 11 amino acids. Germline V lookup: CDR1 DFQATT, CDR2 SNEGSKA (reference sequence).

The rearrangement joins TRBV7-3 to TRBJ1-2, with a tentative D call TRBD1 (5 bases). With 5 bases removed from V and 2 bases from J, the gap between germline ends came to 15 bases. Germline loops: CDR1 SGHTA, CDR2 FQGTGA. CDR3 length equals 15 residues. The CDR3, as DNA: TGTGCCAGCAGCCCCGGGGGGGGAAGGAACTATGGCTACACCTTC. Translation: CASSPGGGRNYGYTF.

The chain joins TRBV6-1 to TRBJ2-5; TRBD1 matches at 11 bases. TRBJ2-7 explains the end of the DNA better; the J call may be wrong. The CDR3 extends over 15 amino acids. In germline, CDR1 is MNHNS, CDR2 SASEGT. CDR3 loop: CASSEGTGGPYEQYF. CDR3 in DNA: TGTGCCAGCAGTGAAGGGACAGGGGGCCCCTACGAGCAGTACTTC.

This clone came up a few times. The chain combines TRBV5-5 with TRBJ1-2; 11 bases line up with TRBD1. Germline lookup yields CDR1 SGHKS and CDR2 YYEKEE (reference sequence). Trimming removed 3 bases from V and 6 bases from J; junction bases left unmatched: 7. The CDR3 spans 15 residues. CDR3 protein: CASSYGQGAWDGYTF. CDR3 nucleotides: TGTGCCAGCAGCTACGGACAGGGGGCGTGGGATGGCTACACCTTC.

The chain uses TRBV19 and TRBJ1-1; tentative D call: TRBD1 (5 bases). Per the germline V gene, CDR1 is LNHDA and CDR2 is SQIVND (reference sequence). The ends were cut back, 3 bases at V and 10 bases at J, with 18 bases in the middle. This CDR3 is built from 14 residues. The CDR3 loop reads CASSMGPTHPGAFF. The CDR3 DNA reads as TGTGCCAGTAGTATGGGGCCCACTCATCCAGGAGCTTTCTTT.

With regard to this clone: Other DNA sequences in this specimen translate into the identical CDR3. Written as DNA, the CDR3 is TGTGCCAAGACCAGGACATTTCTCAACACTGAAGCTTTCTTT. This sequence encodes CAKTRTFLNTEAFF. The chain carries TRBV2 and TRBJ1-1; D possibly corresponds to TRBD1 (5 bases). With 10 bases removed from V and 2 bases from J, the gap between germline ends came to 17 bases. The CDR3 is 14 residues long. Germline V gives CDR1 SNHLY, CDR2 FYNNEI. The full variable domain, its missing parts supplied by reference TRBV2 and TRBJ1-1, is EPEVTQTPSHQVTQMGQEVILRCVPISNHLYFYWYRQILGQKVEFLVSFYNNEISEKSEIFDDQFSVERPDGSNFTLKIRSTKLEDSAMYFCAKTRTFLNTEAFFGQGTRLTVV.